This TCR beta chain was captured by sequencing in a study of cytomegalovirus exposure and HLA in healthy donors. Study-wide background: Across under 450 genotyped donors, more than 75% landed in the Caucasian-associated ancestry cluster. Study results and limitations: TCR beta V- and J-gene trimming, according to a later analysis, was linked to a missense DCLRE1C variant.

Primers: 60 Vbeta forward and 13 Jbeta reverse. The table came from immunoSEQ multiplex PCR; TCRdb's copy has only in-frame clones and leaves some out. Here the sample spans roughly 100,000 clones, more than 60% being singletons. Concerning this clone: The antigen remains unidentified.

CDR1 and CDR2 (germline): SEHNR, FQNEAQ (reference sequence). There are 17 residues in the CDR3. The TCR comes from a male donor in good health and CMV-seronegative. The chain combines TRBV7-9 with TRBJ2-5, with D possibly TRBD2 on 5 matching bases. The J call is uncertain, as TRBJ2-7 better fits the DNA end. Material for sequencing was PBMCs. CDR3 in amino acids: CASSPPLQEDHPYEQYF. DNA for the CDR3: TGTGCCAGCAGCCCCCCTTTGCAGGAGGACCATCCCTACGAGCAGTACTTC.